This T cell receptor beta chain was sequenced in a study of cytomegalovirus exposure and HLA in healthy donors. The primer mix had 60 Vbeta and 13 Jbeta primers. Measured with immunoSEQ multiplex PCR; TCRdb has only the in-frame clones, and not every one. Among nearly 80,000 clones listed, 60% to 85% were seen once. Overall study results and limits: CMV antigen specificity of a few CMV-associated chains was confirmed in vitro. It was shown in a later analysis that HLA-associated TCR beta chains were more clonally expanded than other, equally common chains.

There are 15 residues in the CDR3. The J segment lost 1 base and the V segment lost 3 bases, leaving 5 bases of the junction unmatched. Germline CDR1 reads SGDLS; CDR2 reads YYNGEE. With respect to this clone: The target antigen is unknown.

The sample comprised PBMCs. This sequence joins TRBV9 and TRBJ1-1; the match to TRBD1 covers 8 bases. The source is a woman between 35 and 50 years old in good health and CMV-seropositive. The CDR3 coding sequence is TGTGCCAGCAGCGAGAGGACAGGGCAGAACACTGAAGCTTTCTTT. It yields the protein CASSERTGQNTEAFF.